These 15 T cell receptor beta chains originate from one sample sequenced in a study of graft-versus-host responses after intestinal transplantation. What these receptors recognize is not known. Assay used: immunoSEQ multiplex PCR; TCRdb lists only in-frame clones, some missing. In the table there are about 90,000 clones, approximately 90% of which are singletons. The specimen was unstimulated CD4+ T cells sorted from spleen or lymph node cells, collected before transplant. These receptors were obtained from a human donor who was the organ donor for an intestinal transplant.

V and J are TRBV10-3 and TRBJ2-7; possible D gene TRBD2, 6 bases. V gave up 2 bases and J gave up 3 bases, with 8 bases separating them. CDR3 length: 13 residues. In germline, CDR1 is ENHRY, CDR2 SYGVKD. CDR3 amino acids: CAISEGGIYEQYF. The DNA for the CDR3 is TGTGCCATCAGTGAGGGGGGGATCTACGAGCAGTACTTC.

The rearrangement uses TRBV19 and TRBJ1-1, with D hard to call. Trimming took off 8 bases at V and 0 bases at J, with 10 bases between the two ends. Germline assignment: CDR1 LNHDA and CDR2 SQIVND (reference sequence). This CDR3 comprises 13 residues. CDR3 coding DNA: TGTGCCAGTGGAGCCTCTATGAACACTGAAGCTTTCTTT. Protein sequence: CASGASMNTEAFF.

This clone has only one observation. The CDR3 here is CASSALSGGAYNEQFF. The CDR3 coding sequence is TGTGCCAGCAGTGCACTTAGCGGGGGGGCCTACAATGAGCAGTTCTTC. The V call is TRBV6-1, the J call TRBJ2-1; 11 positions agree with TRBD2. The V gene end was trimmed by 4 bases and the J gene end by 2 bases; junction bases not matched to a gene: 4. Germline CDR1 MNHNS, CDR2 SASEGT. The CDR3 length is 16 residues.

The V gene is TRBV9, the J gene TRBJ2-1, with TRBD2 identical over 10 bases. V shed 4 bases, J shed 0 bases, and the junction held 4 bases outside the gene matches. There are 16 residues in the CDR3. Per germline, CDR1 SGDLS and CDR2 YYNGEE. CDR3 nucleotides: TGTGCCAGCAGCCCACTAGCGGGGAGCTCCTACAATGAGCAGTTCTTC. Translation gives CASSPLAGSSYNEQFF.

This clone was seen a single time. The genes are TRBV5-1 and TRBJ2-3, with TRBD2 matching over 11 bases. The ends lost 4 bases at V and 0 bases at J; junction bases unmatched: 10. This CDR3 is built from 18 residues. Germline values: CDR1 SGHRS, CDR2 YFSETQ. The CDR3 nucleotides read TGCGCCAGCAGCCCCTGGACTAGCGGGTCTACTAGCACAGATACGCAGTATTTT. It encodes CASSPWTSGSTSTDTQYF.

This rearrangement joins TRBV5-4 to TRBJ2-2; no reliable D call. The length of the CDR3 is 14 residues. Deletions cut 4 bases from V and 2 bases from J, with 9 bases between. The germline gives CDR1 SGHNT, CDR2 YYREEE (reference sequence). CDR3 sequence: CASSPRANTGELFF. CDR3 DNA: TGTGCCAGCAGCCCTAGAGCAAACACCGGGGAGCTGTTTTTT.

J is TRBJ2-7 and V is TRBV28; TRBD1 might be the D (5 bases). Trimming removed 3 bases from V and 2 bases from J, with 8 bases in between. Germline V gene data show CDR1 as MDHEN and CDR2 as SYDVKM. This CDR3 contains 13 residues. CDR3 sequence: CASSFGAAYEQYF. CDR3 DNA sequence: TGTGCCAGCAGTTTTGGGGCAGCCTACGAGCAGTACTTC. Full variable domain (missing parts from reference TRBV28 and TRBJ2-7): DVKVTQSSRYLVKRTGEKVFLECVQDMDHENMFWYRQDPGLGLRLIYFSYDVKMKEKGDIPEGYSVSREKKERFSLILESASTNQTSMYLCASSFGAAYEQYFGPGTRLTVT.

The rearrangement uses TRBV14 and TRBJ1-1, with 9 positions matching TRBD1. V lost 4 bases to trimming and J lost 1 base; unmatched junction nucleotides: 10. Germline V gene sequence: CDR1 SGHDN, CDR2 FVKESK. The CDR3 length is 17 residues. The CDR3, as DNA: TGTGCCAGCAGCCTGAATCCGGGACAGGGCCAGAACACTGAAGCTTTCTTT. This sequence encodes CASSLNPGQGQNTEAFF.

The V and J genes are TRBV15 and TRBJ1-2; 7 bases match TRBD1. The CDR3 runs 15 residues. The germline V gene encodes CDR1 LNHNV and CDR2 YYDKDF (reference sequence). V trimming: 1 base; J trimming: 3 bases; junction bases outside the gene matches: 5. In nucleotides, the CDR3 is TGTGCCACCAGCAGAGGAGGGGGCGCGGACTATGGCTACACCTTC. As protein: CATSRGGGADYGYTF.

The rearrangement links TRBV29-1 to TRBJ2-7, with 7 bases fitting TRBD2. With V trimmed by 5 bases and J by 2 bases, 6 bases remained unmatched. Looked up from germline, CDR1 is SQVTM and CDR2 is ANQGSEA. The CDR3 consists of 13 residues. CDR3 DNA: TGCAGCGTTCAGGTAGCGGGTCCCTACGAGCAGTACTTC. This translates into CSVQVAGPYEQYF.

The CDR3 coding sequence is TGCAGCGTTGAATCAGACAACTCCTACGAGCAGTACTTC. Amino acids: CSVESDNSYEQYF. The chain couples TRBV29-1 to TRBJ2-7, with D uncertain. CDR1 and CDR2 from the germline V gene are SQVTM and ANQGSEA. V lost 2 bases and J 0 bases, leaving 8 bases between the germline ends. The CDR3 runs 13 residues.

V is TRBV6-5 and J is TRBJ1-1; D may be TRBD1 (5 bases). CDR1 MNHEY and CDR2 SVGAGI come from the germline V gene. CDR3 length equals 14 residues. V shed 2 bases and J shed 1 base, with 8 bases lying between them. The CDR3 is CASSYGQRNTEAFF. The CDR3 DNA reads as TGTGCCAGCAGTTACGGACAACGGAACACTGAAGCTTTCTTT.

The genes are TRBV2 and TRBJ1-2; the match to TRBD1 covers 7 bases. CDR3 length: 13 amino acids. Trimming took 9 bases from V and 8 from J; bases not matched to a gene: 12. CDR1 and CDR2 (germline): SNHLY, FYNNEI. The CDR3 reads CARNDRALMGYTF. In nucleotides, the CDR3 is TGTGCCAGGAACGACAGGGCCTTAATGGGCTACACCTTC.

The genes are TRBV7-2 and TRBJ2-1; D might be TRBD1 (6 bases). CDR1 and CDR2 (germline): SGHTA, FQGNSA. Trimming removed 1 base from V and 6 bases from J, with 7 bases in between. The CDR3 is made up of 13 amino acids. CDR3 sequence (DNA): TGTGCCAGCAGCTTAGACAGGGCCAATGAGCAGTTCTTC. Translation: CASSLDRANEQFF.

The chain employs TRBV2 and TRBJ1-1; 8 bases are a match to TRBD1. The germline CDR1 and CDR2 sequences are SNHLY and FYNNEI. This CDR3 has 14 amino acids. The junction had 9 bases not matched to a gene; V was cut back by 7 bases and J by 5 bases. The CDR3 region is CASKRTGSVTEAFF. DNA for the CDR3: TGTGCCAGCAAGAGGACAGGGTCTGTTACTGAAGCTTTCTTT.